The 23 T cell receptor beta chains presented below share a single source sample, sequenced in a study of blood T cell repertoires in COVID-19. The table came from immunoSEQ multiplex PCR; TCRdb's copy has only in-frame clones and leaves some out. Among some 180,000 clones listed, nearly 90% were seen once. The sequenced sample was peripheral blood. The receptors were gathered from a man in his fifties with COVID-19, enrolled during active disease.

This chain joins TRBV11-2 and TRBJ2-2, with TRBD2 identical over 8 bases. The germline V gene encodes CDR1 SGHAT and CDR2 FQNNGV. J lost 8 bases, V lost 1 base, and 9 bases had no gene match. The CDR3 is 16 amino acids. In DNA form, the CDR3 reads TGTGCCAGCAGCTTAGGGCTAGCGGGCGACAGGGGGGAGCTGTTTTTT. This sequence encodes CASSLGLAGDRGELFF.

This rearrangement joins TRBV12-2 to TRBJ1-2; the DNA was not used to check the table's D call, TRBD1. TRBV12-2 is flagged as a pseudogene. This CDR3 is 13 amino acids long. The CDR3 loop is CASRKGRVDGYTF. The CDR3, as DNA: TGTGCAAGTCGCAAGGGCAGGGTAGATGGCTACACCTTC.

The genes are TRBV19 and TRBJ2-7; 9 bases line up with TRBD1. CDR1 is LNHDA, CDR2 SQIVND, per germline (reference sequence). This CDR3 contains 13 residues. V lost 7 bases to trimming and J lost 4 bases; unmatched junction nucleotides: 5. The CDR3 region has the DNA TGTGCCAGTAAGGAACAGGGGGCATACGAGCAGTACTTC. Its translation: CASKEQGAYEQYF.

This clone has just a few counts. The V and J genes are TRBV6-5 and TRBJ1-2, with a tentative D call TRBD1 (5 bases). The CDR3 is 15 residues long. Trimming took off 0 bases at V and 4 bases at J, with 12 bases between the two ends. The germline gives CDR1 MNHEY, CDR2 SVGAGI. The CDR3 is CASSYSVNGGYGYTF. CDR3 bases: TGTGCCAGCAGTTACTCAGTGAACGGGGGCTATGGCTACACCTTC.

This chain links TRBV4-1 with TRBJ1-4, with 10 bases fitting TRBD1. With 2 bases clipped from V and 5 bases from J, the junction kept 2 bases outside the gene matches. Germline CDR1 reads MGHRA; CDR2 reads YSYEKL. The CDR3 covers 15 residues. CDR3 amino acids: CASSQSDRGNEKLFF. CDR3 in DNA: TGCGCCAGCAGCCAATCGGACAGGGGGAATGAAAAACTGTTTTTT.

V and J are TRBV10-1 and TRBJ2-5; D remains unclear. The CDR3 has 13 amino acids. V gave up 4 bases and J gave up 1 base, with 7 bases separating them. From germline, CDR1 is WNHNN and CDR2 SYGVQD (reference sequence). The CDR3 DNA follows: TGCGCCAGCAGTGGGTACAGCCAAGAGACCCAGTACTTC. It is translated as CASSGYSQETQYF.

This chain connects TRBV9 to TRBJ2-5, with 12 bases matching TRBD2. Germline CDR1 reads SGDLS; CDR2 reads YYNGEE. V lost 0 bases to trimming and J lost 5 bases; unmatched junction nucleotides: 14. The CDR3 is made up of 19 amino acids. This CDR3 is CASSVAGDPGLAGFETQYF. The CDR3 nucleotides read TGTGCCAGCAGCGTAGCCGGAGACCCTGGACTAGCGGGATTTGAGACCCAGTACTTC.

The V and J genes are TRBV19 and TRBJ1-1, with 8 bases fitting TRBD1. V was clipped by 3 bases and J by 5 bases; unmatched bases: 14. The CDR3 has 17 residues. From germline, CDR1 is LNHDA and CDR2 SQIVND (reference sequence). DNA for the CDR3: TGTGCCAGTAGTATGGCTCGGCAGGGGGCAGGTGGGACTGAAGCTTTCTTT. As protein: CASSMARQGAGGTEAFF.

The J gene is TRBJ2-2, the V gene TRBV7-9; D not certain. This CDR3 comprises 10 residues. The germline CDR1 and CDR2 sequences are SEHNR and FQNEAQ (reference sequence). The V and J ends lost 8 bases and 7 bases respectively, with 5 bases between them. CDR3: CASFGGELFF. As DNA, the CDR3 is TGTGCCAGCTTCGGCGGGGAGCTGTTTTTT.

The V call is TRBV29-1, the J call TRBJ2-3; the D is unclear. This CDR3 has 14 residues. Germline CDR1 reads SQVTM; CDR2 reads ANQGSEA. V shed 6 bases and J shed 0 bases, with 13 bases lying between them. This CDR3 is CSVCENPSTDTQYF. CDR3 nucleotides: TGCAGCGTCTGCGAGAATCCTAGCACAGATACGCAGTATTTT.

The rearrangement links TRBV5-5 to TRBJ2-1, with TRBD2 as a possible D gene (7 bases). The germline V and J ends were trimmed by 2 bases and 3 bases, with 15 bases remaining between them. The V gene's germline CDR1 is SGHKS and CDR2 YYEKEE (reference sequence). This CDR3 has 16 residues. Here the CDR3 DNA reads TGTGCCAGCAGCTTAGTCTTGGGGGGGCACTACAATGAGCAGTTCTTC. It encodes CASSLVLGGHYNEQFF.

The chain employs TRBV5-5 and TRBJ2-7; 7 bases are shared with TRBD1. Germline V lookup: CDR1 SGHKS, CDR2 YYEKEE (reference sequence). The CDR3 is made up of 12 amino acids. V lost 3 bases and J lost 4; bases outside the gene matches: 1. The CDR3 spells CASSSGGYEQYF. The DNA for the CDR3 is TGTGCCAGCAGCTCAGGGGGTTACGAGCAGTACTTC.

This chain uses TRBV7-6 with TRBJ2-5, with 14 positions matching TRBD2. Germline CDR1 and CDR2: SGHVS and FNYEAQ. This CDR3 comprises 15 residues. V lost 5 bases and J lost 6; bases outside the gene matches: 5. The CDR3 nucleotides read TGTGCCAGCAGCCAAGGGACTAGCGGGGGAAAGACCCAGTACTTC. Its translation: CASSQGTSGGKTQYF.

The chain couples TRBV3-1 (or the pseudogene TRBV3-2) to TRBJ2-7, with 11 bases matching TRBD2. Losses at the gene ends were 1 base for V and 4 bases for J; bases not matched to a gene: 3. Germline V gene data show CDR1 as LGHDT and CDR2 as YNNKEL (reference sequence). The CDR3 length is 15 residues. Here the CDR3 DNA reads TGTGCCAGCAGCCAAGGTATAGCGGGAGGGTACGAGCAGTACTTC. Protein: CASSQGIAGGYEQYF.

The chain has TRBV5-1 and TRBJ1-3; possibly TRBD1 for D (5 bases). V was trimmed by 1 base and J by 3 bases, leaving 11 bases between them. The germline CDR1 and CDR2 sequences are SGHRS and YFSETQ. CDR3 size: 15 residues. Here the CDR3 reads CASSLSGASGNTIYF. Here the CDR3 DNA reads TGCGCCAGCAGCTTGAGCGGGGCGAGTGGAAACACCATATATTTT.

This chain connects TRBV21-1 to TRBJ2-1; whether TRBD2, the table's D call, matches the DNA was not checked. TRBV21-1 represents a pseudogene. This CDR3 has 15 residues. This chain's CDR3 is CASSVTSGGANEQFF. CDR3 sequence (DNA): TGTGCCAGCAGCGTCACTAGCGGGGGGGCCAATGAGCAGTTCTTC.

The chain carries TRBV5-6 and TRBJ2-1, with 10 positions matching TRBD2. This CDR3 is 16 amino acids long. CDR1 and CDR2 (germline): SGHDT, YYEEEE. V shed 0 bases and J 7 bases; nucleotides not matched to a gene: 7. CDR3 nucleotides: TGTGCCAGCAGCTTGGGGGCTAGCGGGAGATATAATGAGCAGTTCTTC. Its translation is CASSLGASGRYNEQFF. The variable domain in full, with the rest retrieved from reference TRBV5-6 and TRBJ2-1, is DAGVTQSPTHLIKTRGQQVTLRCSPKSGHDTVSWYQQALGQGPQFIFQYYEEEERQRGNFPDRFSGHQFPNYSSELNVNALLLGDSALYLCASSLGASGRYNEQFFGPGTRLTVL.

The CDR3 loop reads CASSNGRADSEETQYF. CDR3 DNA sequence: TGTGCCAGCAGCAATGGTAGAGCCGACAGTGAAGAGACCCAGTACTTC. This chain connects TRBV21-1 to TRBJ2-5; the table's D call TRBD1 went unverified against the DNA. TRBV21-1 is designated a pseudogene. This CDR3 is 16 amino acids long.

This clone was observed a single time. The chain couples TRBV19 to TRBJ1-4; D possibly corresponds to TRBD1 (5 bases). Germline V lookup: CDR1 LNHDA, CDR2 SQIVND (reference sequence). V dropped 8 bases and J dropped 6 bases, with 13 bases sitting between them. The CDR3 totals 13 residues. The CDR3 protein is CASEAGLDEKLFF. The CDR3 nucleotides read TGTGCCAGTGAAGCGGGACTTGATGAAAAACTGTTTTTT.

Of note for this clone: Other DNA sequences of this sample code for an identical CDR3. V is TRBV7-2 and J is TRBJ1-5, with D possibly matching TRBD1 (6 bases). The V and J ends lost 4 bases and 2 bases respectively, with 9 bases between them. The germline CDR1 and CDR2 sequences are SGHTA and FQGNSA. The CDR3 length is 14 residues. In DNA form, the CDR3 reads TGTGCCAGCAGCTCACAGGGAGGCAATCAGCCCCAGCATTTT. Protein product: CASSSQGGNQPQHF.

The J gene is TRBJ1-3, the V gene TRBV6-5; D remains unclear. V gave up 5 bases and J gave up 2 bases, with 7 bases separating them. The CDR3 has 13 amino acids. From germline, CDR1 is MNHEY and CDR2 SVGAGI. CDR3: CASSTRAGNTIYF. For the CDR3, the DNA is TGTGCCAGCAGTACGAGAGCTGGAAACACCATATATTTT.

This clone was detected a few times. The chain uses TRBV27 and TRBJ2-1; 11 positions agree with TRBD2. Germline lookup yields CDR1 MNHEY and CDR2 SMNVEV (reference sequence). This CDR3 has 17 amino acids. Trimming took 5 bases from V and 1 from J; bases not matched to a gene: 7. The CDR3 DNA reads as TGTGCCAGCAGTCCGAGGACTAGCGGGCATTCCTACAATGAGCAGTTCTTC. Translating gives CASSPRTSGHSYNEQFF.

This clone was detected only once. The chain employs TRBV6-4 and TRBJ2-2; TRBD1 might be the D (5 bases). Trimming removed 2 bases from V and 2 bases from J, with 12 bases in between. CDR3 length: 16 residues. Germline assignment: CDR1 MRHNA and CDR2 SNTAGT. The CDR3 DNA follows: TGTGCCAGCAGTGACAGGGGTCCAACCAACACCGGGGAGCTGTTTTTT. Its protein product is CASSDRGPTNTGELFF.